One and the same sample provided the 3 T cell receptor beta chains below, sequenced in a study of OX40 agonist ivuxolimab in advanced cancers. TCRdb's copy holds only in-frame clones and misses some; the assay was immunoSEQ multiplex PCR. The sample lists about 9,800 clones, around 92% occurring once. This specimen was CD4+ or CD8+ T cells sorted from blood, taken in a trial of the OX40 agonist ivuxolimab. The receptors were sampled from an adult with an advanced solid tumor such as melanoma, head and neck, liver or kidney cancer.

This clone turned up a few times. This sequence joins TRBV29-1 and TRBJ1-5, with TRBD1 matching over 9 bases. CDR3 size: 14 residues. Trimming cost V 5 bases and J 4 bases; bases outside gene matches: 6. Germline V gene lookup returns CDR1 SQVTM and CDR2 ANQGSEA. Here the CDR3 DNA reads TGCAGCGTTACCGAGACAGGGGGGAATCAGCCCCAGCATTTT. This sequence encodes CSVTETGGNQPQHF.

The genes are TRBV18 and TRBJ2-7, with TRBD1 matching 7 bases. The CDR3 contains 15 residues. Germline assignment: CDR1 KGHSH and CDR2 LQKENI. Losses at the gene ends were 4 bases for V and 2 bases for J; bases not matched to a gene: 8. CDR3 in DNA: TGTGCCAGCTCACGGGCGACAGGGCCTGCCTACGAGCAGTACTTC. Translated, it gives CASSRATGPAYEQYF.

V and J are TRBV7-8 and TRBJ1-2; D remains unclear. Germline-derived CDR1 and CDR2 are SGHVS and FQNEAQ. The CDR3 loop spans 13 amino acids. The germline V and J ends were trimmed by 2 bases and 3 bases, with 7 bases remaining between them. The CDR3 DNA sequence: TGTGCCAGCAGCTTACGACGGGACTATGGCTACACCTTC. Translating gives CASSLRRDYGYTF.